What follows are 18 T cell receptor beta chains derived from one specimen sequenced in a study of blood T cell repertoires in COVID-19. Clones were sequenced by immunoSEQ multiplex PCR, and TCRdb holds only the in-frame ones, with some missing. The sample includes a few hundred thousand clones, around 83% of them seen just once. The specimen was peripheral blood. These receptor sequences come from a middle-aged man with active or convalescent COVID-19.

This chain links TRBV27 with TRBJ1-5; D not resolved. Germline CDR1 MNHEY, CDR2 SMNVEV (reference sequence). This CDR3 is 13 amino acids long. V lost 5 bases and J 7 bases, leaving 12 bases between the germline ends. The CDR3 coding sequence is TGTGCCAGCAGTAAGTCCAGGATCCAGCCCCAGCATTTT. Amino acid sequence: CASSKSRIQPQHF.

V is TRBV30 and J is TRBJ1-1; 8 bases are a match to TRBD1. This CDR3 comprises 14 residues. V was pared by 4 bases and J by 6 bases, with 10 bases of the junction left unmatched. Germline loops: CDR1 GTSNPN, CDR2 SVGIG (reference sequence). For the CDR3, the DNA is TGTGCCTGGAAAGACCCCCGGGACAGGTCTGAAGCTTTCTTT. Its translation is CAWKDPRDRSEAFF. The full variable domain, completed using reference TRBV30 and TRBJ1-1, is SQTIHQWPATLVQPVGSPLSLECTVEGTSNPNLYWYRQAAGRGLQLLFYSVGIGQISSEVPQNLSASRPQDRQFILSSKKLLLSDSGFYLCAWKDPRDRSEAFFGQGTRLTVV.

This clone showed up just a few times. The rearrangement links TRBV7-2 to TRBJ1-6, with 11 bases matching TRBD1. The ends lost 8 bases at V and 4 bases at J; junction bases unmatched: 1. The germline CDR1 and CDR2 sequences are SGHTA and FQGNSA. CDR3 size: 14 residues. This CDR3 reads CASGDRGYNSPLHF. The CDR3 nucleotides are TGTGCCAGCGGGGACAGGGGGTATAATTCACCCCTCCACTTT.

This clone was detected once. CDR3 in DNA: TGTGCCAGCTCACCCGCGGGAGCCTACGAGCAGTACTTC. Translation gives CASSPAGAYEQYF. The genes are TRBV18 and TRBJ2-7; TRBD2 aligns across 7 bases. Trimming removed 3 bases from V and 2 bases from J; junction bases left unmatched: 1. CDR1 and CDR2 from the germline V gene are KGHSH and LQKENI. This CDR3 is built from 13 residues. Complete variable domain (other parts from reference TRBV18 and TRBJ2-7): NAGVMQNPRHLVRRRGQEARLRCSPMKGHSHVYWYRQLPEEGLKFMVYLQKENIIDESGMPKERFSAEFPKEGPSILRIQQVVRGDSAAYFCASSPAGAYEQYFGPGTRLTVT.

The genes are TRBV9 and TRBJ2-3; D is perhaps TRBD2 (5 bases). V lost 4 bases and J 12 bases, leaving 12 bases between the germline ends. Looked up from germline, CDR1 is SGDLS and CDR2 is YYNGEE. CDR3 length: 11 amino acids. In DNA form, the CDR3 reads TGTGCCAGCAGCTTGGACTGGGTTCAGTATTTT. Its translation is CASSLDWVQYF.

This clone has more than one count but fewer than ten. This sequence joins TRBV5-1 and TRBJ1-6; TRBD1 aligns across 7 bases. Unmatched junction bases numbered 9, after V lost 0 bases and J lost 9 bases. There are 16 residues in the CDR3. CDR1 and CDR2 (germline): SGHRS, YFSETQ. CDR3 region: CASSLEGQPIGSPLHF. The CDR3 coding sequence is TGCGCCAGCAGCTTGGAGGGACAGCCTATCGGTTCACCCCTCCACTTT. Supplemented by reference TRBV5-1 and TRBJ1-6, the full variable domain reads KAGVTQTPRYLIKTRGQQVTLSCSPISGHRSVSWYQQTPGQGLQFLFEYFSETQRNKGNFPGRFSGRQFSNSRSEMNVSTLELGDSALYLCASSLEGQPIGSPLHFGNGTRLTVT.

The chain joins TRBV6-1 to TRBJ1-5; 9 bases fit TRBD1. The CDR3 runs to 20 residues. Germline-derived CDR1 and CDR2 are MNHNS and SASEGT. V gave up 0 bases and J gave up 1 base; unmatched junction bases: 13. The CDR3 sequence: CASSEATGNRGLWSNQPQHF. DNA of the CDR3: TGTGCCAGCAGTGAAGCGACCGGGAACAGGGGGCTTTGGAGCAATCAGCCCCAGCATTTT.

The chain uses TRBV5-1 and TRBJ2-1; TRBD2 is a possible D gene (6 bases). Germline V gene data show CDR1 as SGHRS and CDR2 as YFSETQ. V was clipped by 0 bases and J by 8 bases, with 9 bases between them. This CDR3 region has 13 residues. The CDR3 loop reads CASSLGSGDEQFF. The CDR3 DNA reads as TGCGCCAGCAGCTTGGGGTCGGGGGATGAGCAGTTCTTC.

This chain uses TRBV6-6 with TRBJ2-2; 7 bases are shared with TRBD2. Trimming took 6 bases from V and 1 from J; bases not matched to a gene: 5. There are 15 residues in the CDR3. Germline values: CDR1 MNHNY, CDR2 SVGAGI (reference sequence). Written as DNA, the CDR3 is TGTGCCAGCAGAGTTTCTAGCGGGAACACCGGGGAGCTGTTTTTT. It translates to CASRVSSGNTGELFF.

This chain links TRBV11-2 with TRBJ2-5; 7 nucleotides agree with TRBD1. The CDR3 runs 13 residues. The V gene end was trimmed by 5 bases and the J gene end by 4 bases; junction bases not matched to a gene: 4. The germline CDR1 and CDR2 sequences are SGHAT and FQNNGV. The CDR3 nucleotides read TGTGCCAGCAGCCTACAGGGGAGAGAGACCCAGTACTTC. Protein: CASSLQGRETQYF.

The rearrangement uses TRBV7-2 and TRBJ2-3, with a possible D match to TRBD2 (6 bases). Germline loops: CDR1 SGHTA, CDR2 FQGNSA. This CDR3 has 15 amino acids. The ends were cut back, 5 bases at V and 0 bases at J, with 12 bases in the middle. The CDR3 sequence is CASSPGGLSTDTQYF. The CDR3 DNA reads as TGTGCCAGCAGCCCAGGAGGGCTGAGCACAGATACGCAGTATTTT.

V and J are TRBV3-1 (or the pseudogene TRBV3-2) and TRBJ1-2, with 8 bases matching TRBD1. Germline V gives CDR1 LGHDT, CDR2 YNNKEL (reference sequence). The trim removed 1 base at V and 4 bases at J, leaving 8 bases unmatched. CDR3 length equals 16 residues. CDR3 region: CASSQGQGQTVYGYTF. Written as DNA, the CDR3 is TGTGCCAGCAGCCAAGGACAGGGGCAAACGGTCTATGGCTACACCTTC.

The chain recombines TRBV7-9 with TRBJ1-2, with 12 positions matching TRBD1. Trimming at V came to 0 bases and at J to 6 bases, leaving 5 bases not matched to a gene. CDR3 length: 16 residues. CDR1 and CDR2 from the germline V gene are SEHNR and FQNEAQ (reference sequence). The CDR3 DNA reads TGTGCCAGCAGCTTAGCCGGGACAGGGGGCATCAATGGCTACACCTTC. It codes for CASSLAGTGGINGYTF.

V gene TRBV6-5 combines with J gene TRBJ1-3; 9 bases are shared with TRBD1. The ends lost 7 bases at V and 8 bases at J; junction bases unmatched: 9. The CDR3 covers 14 residues. Germline V gene sequence: CDR1 MNHEY, CDR2 SVGAGI. The CDR3: CASTKQGAVDTIYF. The CDR3 nucleotides read TGTGCCAGCACCAAACAGGGGGCTGTGGACACCATATATTTT.

V usage is TRBV7-2 and J usage is TRBJ2-5; D possibly corresponds to TRBD2 (7 bases). Germline CDR1 and CDR2: SGHTA and FQGNSA. This CDR3 contains 13 residues. V lost 1 base, J lost 5 bases, and 8 bases lay in between. The CDR3: CASSLGGGETQYF. For the CDR3, the DNA is TGTGCCAGCAGCTTAGGGGGGGGCGAGACCCAGTACTTC.

V usage is TRBV18 and J usage is TRBJ2-2; unclear D gene. CDR3 length: 15 amino acids. Germline assignment: CDR1 KGHSH and CDR2 LQKENI. Trimming left V 2 bases short and J 0 bases short, with 7 bases between. CDR3 nucleotide sequence: TGTGCCAGCTCACCATTGGCCACGAACACCGGGGAGCTGTTTTTT. Protein sequence: CASSPLATNTGELFF.

This clone was seen repeatedly, ten times or more. The chain has TRBV7-3 and TRBJ2-3; D is possibly TRBD2 (6 bases). Trimming stripped 5 bases from V and 2 bases from J, with 14 bases between. Per germline, CDR1 SGHTA and CDR2 FQGTGA. The CDR3 sequence is 15 residues long. For the CDR3, the DNA is TGTGCCAGCAGCCCCGGCGGGGTTTCCACAGATACGCAGTATTTT. This gives the protein CASSPGGVSTDTQYF.

This chain joins TRBV7-9 and TRBJ1-2, with a weak D call TRBD1 (6 bases). The CDR3 length is 14 residues. The V gene's germline CDR1 is SEHNR and CDR2 FQNEAQ (reference sequence). V gave up 1 base and J gave up 7 bases, with 13 bases separating them. The CDR3 DNA sequence: TGTGCCAGCAGCTTAGGGGGTCCCAGGGGTGGCTACACCTTC. Translation: CASSLGGPRGGYTF. Filled out from reference TRBV7-9 and TRBJ1-2, the complete variable domain reads DTGVSQNPRHKITKRGQNVTFRCDPISEHNRLYWYRQTLGQGPEFLTYFQNEAQLEKSRLLSDRFSAERPKGSFSTLEIQRTEQGDSAMYLCASSLGGPRGGYTFGSGTRLTVV.